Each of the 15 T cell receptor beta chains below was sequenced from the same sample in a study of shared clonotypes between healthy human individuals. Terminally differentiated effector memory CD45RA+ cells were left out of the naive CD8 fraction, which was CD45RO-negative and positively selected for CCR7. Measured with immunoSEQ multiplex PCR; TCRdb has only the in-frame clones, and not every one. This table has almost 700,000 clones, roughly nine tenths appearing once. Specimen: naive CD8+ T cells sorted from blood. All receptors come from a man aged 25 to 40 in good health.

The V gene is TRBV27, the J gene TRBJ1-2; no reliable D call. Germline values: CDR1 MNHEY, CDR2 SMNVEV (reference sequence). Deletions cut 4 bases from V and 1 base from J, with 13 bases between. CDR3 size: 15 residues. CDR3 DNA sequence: TGTGCCAGCAGTTCGATAGGGTTAGGTAACTATGGCTACACCTTC. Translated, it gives CASSSIGLGNYGYTF.

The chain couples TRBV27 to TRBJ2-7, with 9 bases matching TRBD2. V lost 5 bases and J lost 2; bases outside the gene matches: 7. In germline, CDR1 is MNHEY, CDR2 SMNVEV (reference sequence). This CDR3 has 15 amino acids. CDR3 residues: CASSTKGLATYEQYF. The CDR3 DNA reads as TGTGCCAGCAGTACCAAGGGACTAGCCACCTACGAGCAGTACTTC.

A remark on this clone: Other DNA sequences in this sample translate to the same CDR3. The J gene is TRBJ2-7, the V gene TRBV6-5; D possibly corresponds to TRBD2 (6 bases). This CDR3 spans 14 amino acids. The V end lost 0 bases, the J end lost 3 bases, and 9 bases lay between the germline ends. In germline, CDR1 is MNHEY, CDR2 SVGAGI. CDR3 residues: CASSYSAGSYEQYF. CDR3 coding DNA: TGTGCCAGCAGTTACTCGGCCGGGAGCTACGAGCAGTACTTC.

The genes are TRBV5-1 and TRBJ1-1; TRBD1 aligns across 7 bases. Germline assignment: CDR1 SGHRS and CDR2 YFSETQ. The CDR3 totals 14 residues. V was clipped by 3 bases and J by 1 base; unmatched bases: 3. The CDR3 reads CASSWDSENTEAFF. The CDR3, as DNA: TGCGCCAGCAGCTGGGACAGCGAGAACACTGAAGCTTTCTTT.

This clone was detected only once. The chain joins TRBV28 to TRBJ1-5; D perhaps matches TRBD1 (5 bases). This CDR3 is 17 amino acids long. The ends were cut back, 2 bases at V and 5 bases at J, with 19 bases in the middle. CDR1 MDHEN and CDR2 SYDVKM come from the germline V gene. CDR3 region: CASSLSGGWGTDQPQHF. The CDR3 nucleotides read TGTGCCAGCAGTTTAAGCGGGGGGTGGGGGACGGATCAGCCCCAGCATTTT.

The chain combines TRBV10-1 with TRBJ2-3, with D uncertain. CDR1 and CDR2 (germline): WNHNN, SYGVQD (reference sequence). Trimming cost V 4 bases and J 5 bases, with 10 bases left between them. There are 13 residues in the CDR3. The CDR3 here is CASSGVSEDTQYF. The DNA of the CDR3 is TGCGCCAGCAGTGGGGTGTCGGAAGATACGCAGTATTTT.

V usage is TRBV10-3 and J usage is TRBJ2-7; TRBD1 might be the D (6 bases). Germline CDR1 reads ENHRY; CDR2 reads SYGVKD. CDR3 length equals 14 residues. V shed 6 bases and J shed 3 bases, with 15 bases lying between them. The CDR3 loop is CAISREGQHYEQYF. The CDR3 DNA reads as TGTGCCATCAGCAGAGAAGGACAGCACTACGAGCAGTACTTC.

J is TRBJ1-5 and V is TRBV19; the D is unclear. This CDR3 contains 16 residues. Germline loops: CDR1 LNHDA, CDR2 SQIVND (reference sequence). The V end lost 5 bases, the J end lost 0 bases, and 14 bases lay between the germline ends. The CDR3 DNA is TGTGCCAGTAGTCCGGGCCAGGTATATAGCAATCAGCCCCAGCATTTT. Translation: CASSPGQVYSNQPQHF.

CDR3 loop: CASSSGTDFSYEQYF. CDR3 nucleotides: TGTGCCAGCAGTTCCGGGACAGACTTCTCCTACGAGCAGTACTTC. The chain is built from TRBV28 and TRBJ2-7; TRBD1 aligns across 7 bases. The CDR3 is made up of 15 amino acids. J was trimmed by 0 bases and V by 4 bases; bases with no gene match: 6. Germline V lookup: CDR1 MDHEN, CDR2 SYDVKM.

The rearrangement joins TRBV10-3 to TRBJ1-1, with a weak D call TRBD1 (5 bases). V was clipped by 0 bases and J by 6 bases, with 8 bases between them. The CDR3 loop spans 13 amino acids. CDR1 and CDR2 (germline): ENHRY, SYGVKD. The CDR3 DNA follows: TGTGCCATCAGTGAGTCGGGGCGGTCTGAAGCTTTCTTT. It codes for CAISESGRSEAFF.

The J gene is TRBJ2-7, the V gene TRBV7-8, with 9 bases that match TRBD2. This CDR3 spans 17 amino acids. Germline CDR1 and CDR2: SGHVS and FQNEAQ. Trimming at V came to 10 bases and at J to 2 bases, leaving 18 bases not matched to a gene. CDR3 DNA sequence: TGTGCCACCAGTGAGGTAACCCAAGTAGCGGGAGCCTACGAGCAGTACTTC. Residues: CATSEVTQVAGAYEQYF.

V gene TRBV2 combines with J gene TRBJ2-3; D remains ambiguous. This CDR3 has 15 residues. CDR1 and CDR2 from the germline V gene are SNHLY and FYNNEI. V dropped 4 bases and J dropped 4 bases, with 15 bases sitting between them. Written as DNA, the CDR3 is TGTGCCAGCAGTGTCTCGCCCTTTGCGGCAGATACGCAGTATTTT. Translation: CASSVSPFAADTQYF.

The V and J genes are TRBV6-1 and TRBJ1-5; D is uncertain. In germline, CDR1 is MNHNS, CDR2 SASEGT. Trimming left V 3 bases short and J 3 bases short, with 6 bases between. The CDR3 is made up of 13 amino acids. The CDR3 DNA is TGTGCCAGCAGTGACGTCCCCAATCAGCCCCAGCATTTT. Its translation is CASSDVPNQPQHF.

DNA for the CDR3: TGTGCCAGCCGTCGAAGCGGGAGCAATTACAATGAGCAGTTCTTC. The encoded protein is CASRRSGSNYNEQFF. The V gene is TRBV2, the J gene TRBJ2-1, with 8 bases identical to TRBD2. Trimming at V came to 8 bases and at J to 4 bases, leaving 10 bases not matched to a gene. Germline CDR1 SNHLY, CDR2 FYNNEI. The CDR3 has 15 residues.

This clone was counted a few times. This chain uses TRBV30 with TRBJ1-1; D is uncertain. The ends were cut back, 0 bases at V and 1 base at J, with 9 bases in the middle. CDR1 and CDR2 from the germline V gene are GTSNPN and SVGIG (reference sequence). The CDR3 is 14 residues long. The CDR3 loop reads CAWSVQRRNTEAFF. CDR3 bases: TGTGCCTGGAGTGTACAACGAAGGAACACTGAAGCTTTCTTT.